The 18 T cell receptor beta chains given below trace back to one sample, sequenced in a study of blood T cell repertoires in COVID-19. Data came from immunoSEQ multiplex PCR; TCRdb stores just in-frame clones and leaves some out. Of 200,000 to 300,000 clones in the sample, just under 90% were seen once. What was sequenced was peripheral blood. All receptors come from a woman between 40 and 55 years old with acute or convalescent COVID-19.

The chain uses TRBV7-3 and TRBJ2-3; 10 nucleotides align to TRBD2. From germline, CDR1 is SGHTA and CDR2 FQGTGA. The CDR3 contains 14 residues. V lost 5 bases, J lost 3 bases, and 2 bases stayed unmatched. The CDR3 reads CASSPSGGTDTQYF. DNA for the CDR3: TGTGCCAGCAGCCCTAGCGGGGGAACAGATACGCAGTATTTT.

This clone was recorded once. The chain recombines TRBV3-1 (or the pseudogene TRBV3-2) with TRBJ1-3; weak D call: TRBD1 (5 bases). V lost 4 bases to trimming and J lost 0 bases, with 22 bases between them. CDR1 is LGHDT, CDR2 YNNKEL, per germline (reference sequence). The CDR3 loop spans 19 amino acids. The CDR3 DNA sequence: TGTGCCAGCAGCCGGGGCCCCTCTGACCCCGTGGGCTCTGGAAACACCATATATTTT. Its protein is CASSRGPSDPVGSGNTIYF.

V is TRBV24-1 and J is TRBJ1-1, with unresolved D. This CDR3 spans 14 amino acids. V dropped 4 bases and J dropped 3 bases, with 11 bases sitting between them. Per the germline V gene, CDR1 is KGHDR and CDR2 is SFDVKD. CDR3 bases: TGTGCCACCAGTGAGAACACTGAGGACACTGAAGCTTTCTTT. Translated, it gives CATSENTEDTEAFF.

The rearrangement uses TRBV9 and TRBJ1-6; TRBD1 might be the D (6 bases). The germline gives CDR1 SGDLS, CDR2 YYNGEE. Trimming cost V 2 bases and J 6 bases, with 18 bases left between them. This CDR3 is 17 amino acids long. The CDR3 loop reads CASSVRFVSGANSPLHF. The CDR3 bases are TGTGCCAGCAGCGTCCGATTTGTGTCAGGGGCTAATTCACCCCTCCACTTT.

The chain carries TRBV19 and TRBJ1-2; D is ambiguous. CDR3 size: 13 residues. CDR1 and CDR2 (germline): LNHDA, SQIVND (reference sequence). Trimming removed 5 bases from V and 2 bases from J, with 9 bases in between. The CDR3 sequence: CASSVSRNYGYTF. The CDR3 DNA reads as TGTGCCAGTAGTGTGTCCAGGAACTATGGCTACACCTTC.

The chain recombines TRBV9 with TRBJ2-6; D is perhaps TRBD1 (6 bases). Germline lookup yields CDR1 SGDLS and CDR2 YYNGEE. V was cut by 0 bases and J by 4 bases, with 8 bases left in between. The CDR3 covers 15 residues. The DNA of the CDR3 is TGTGCCAGCAGCGTAGGGACAGCAGGGGCCAACGTCCTGACTTTC. Protein: CASSVGTAGANVLTF.

V and J are TRBV7-2 and TRBJ1-2; 10 nucleotides align to TRBD1. From germline, CDR1 is SGHTA and CDR2 FQGNSA. Trimming at V came to 5 bases and at J to 5 bases, leaving 8 bases not matched to a gene. CDR3 length: 15 amino acids. CDR3 amino acids: CASSAPGTGAYGYTF. The CDR3 DNA is TGTGCCAGCAGCGCACCCGGGACAGGGGCATATGGCTACACCTTC.

This sequence joins TRBV5-1 and TRBJ2-4, with D possibly matching TRBD1 (8 bases). The CDR3 is made up of 18 amino acids. With 0 bases removed from V and 10 bases from J, the gap between germline ends came to 26 bases. Germline CDR1 SGHRS, CDR2 YFSETQ. The CDR3 DNA reads TGCGCCAGCAGCTTGGAGTACAGGGGGGGTCCGGAGGTTAGGATTCAGTACTTC. This gives the protein CASSLEYRGGPEVRIQYF.

This chain's CDR3 is CASSLEGPGSEAFF. DNA for the CDR3: TGTGCCAGCAGCTTAGAAGGGCCGGGATCTGAAGCTTTCTTT. The chain is built from TRBV7-2 and TRBJ1-1; the D is unclear. The germline V gene has CDR1 SGHTA and CDR2 FQGNSA. V was clipped by 1 base and J by 6 bases, with 12 bases between them. The CDR3 spans 14 residues. Filled out from reference TRBV7-2 and TRBJ1-1, the complete variable domain reads GAGVSQSPSNKVTEKGKDVELRCDPISGHTALYWYRQSLGQGLEFLIYFQGNSAPDKSGLPSDRFSAERTGGSVSTLTIQRTQQEDSAVYLCASSLEGPGSEAFFGQGTRLTVV.

Concerning this clone: Relative to the germline gene, one junction end is altered; a read error may explain this. The genes are TRBV5-1 and TRBJ2-3; perhaps TRBD2 as D (5 bases). CDR1 is SGHRS, CDR2 YFSETQ, per germline. The CDR3 loop spans 14 amino acids. As DNA, the CDR3 is TGCGCCAGCACCTTGCAGCGGAACACAGATACGCAGTATTTT. This codes for CASTLQRNTDTQYF.

The V gene is TRBV11-2, the J gene TRBJ2-2; 9 bases align to TRBD1. The CDR3 has 15 amino acids. Germline CDR1 reads SGHAT; CDR2 reads FQNNGV. With 5 bases clipped from V and 4 bases from J, the junction kept 5 bases outside the gene matches. The CDR3 is CASSGTTGGTGELFF. The CDR3 DNA is TGTGCCAGCAGCGGGACGACAGGGGGCACCGGGGAGCTGTTTTTT.

CDR3 coding DNA: TGTGCCAGCAGTTTAAATCTGGGGGAGCTGTTTTTT. This sequence encodes CASSLNLGELFF. V usage is TRBV27 and J usage is TRBJ2-2; D uncertain. The CDR3 totals 12 residues. Trimming took 2 bases from V and 8 from J, leaving 6 bases between them. Germline CDR1 reads MNHEY; CDR2 reads SMNVEV (reference sequence).

The chain carries TRBV5-1 and TRBJ1-1; TRBD1 matches at 8 bases. The germline CDR1 and CDR2 sequences are SGHRS and YFSETQ. V was pared by 4 bases and J by 1 base, with 3 bases of the junction left unmatched. The length of the CDR3 is 14 residues. The CDR3 coding sequence is TGCGCCAGCAGCAGACAGGGGCGGAACACTGAAGCTTTCTTT. Its protein is CASSRQGRNTEAFF.

The CDR3 region has the DNA TGTGCCAGCAGCGTAGAGGACAGCCAAGAGACCCAGTACTTC. This gives the protein CASSVEDSQETQYF. The chain links TRBV9 to TRBJ2-5; D perhaps matches TRBD1 (6 bases). This CDR3 contains 14 residues. Per the germline V gene, CDR1 is SGDLS and CDR2 is YYNGEE. The ends were cut back, 0 bases at V and 1 base at J, with 7 bases in the middle. Complete variable domain (other parts from reference TRBV9 and TRBJ2-5): DSGVTQTPKHLITATGQRVTLRCSPRSGDLSVYWYQQSLDQGLQFLIQYYNGEERAKGNILERFSAQQFPDLHSELNLSSLELGDSALYFCASSVEDSQETQYFGPGTRLLVL.

This clone was seen a single time. The chain combines TRBV7-2 with TRBJ1-1; 7 bases line up with TRBD1. V shed 1 base and J 5 bases; nucleotides not matched to a gene: 4. CDR1 SGHTA and CDR2 FQGNSA come from the germline V gene. This CDR3 spans 14 amino acids. The CDR3 is CASSLVGGLTEAFF. In DNA form, the CDR3 reads TGTGCCAGCAGCTTAGTAGGGGGCCTAACTGAAGCTTTCTTT.

V and J are TRBV24-1 and TRBJ1-2; 9 bases align to TRBD1. Germline-derived CDR1 and CDR2 are KGHDR and SFDVKD. V dropped 4 bases and J dropped 6; count of bases not matched to a gene: 5. The length of the CDR3 is 14 residues. CDR3 loop: CATSDPGQGNGYTF. DNA of the CDR3: TGTGCCACCAGTGACCCAGGACAGGGGAATGGCTACACCTTC.

V gene TRBV3-1 (or the pseudogene TRBV3-2) combines with J gene TRBJ1-2; D might be TRBD1 (6 bases). The CDR3 is 15 residues long. V was trimmed by 4 bases and J by 8 bases, leaving 20 bases between them. Germline V CDR1 and CDR2: LGHDT, YNNKEL (reference sequence). CDR3 sequence: CASSRHDTSQGGYTF. The CDR3 DNA is TGTGCCAGCAGCCGGCACGACACTTCCCAGGGGGGCTACACCTTC.

The chain combines TRBV12-5 with TRBJ2-3; 7 nucleotides line up with TRBD1. CDR3 length: 15 residues. The V segment lost 5 bases and the J segment 2 bases; nucleotides outside the gene matches: 7. Germline CDR1 and CDR2: LGHNT and FRNRAP. CDR3 sequence (DNA): TGTGCTAGTGGTCCACCGGGACAGATCACAGATACGCAGTATTTT. Its translation: CASGPPGQITDTQYF.